This T cell receptor (beta chain) was obtained from a study of shared clonotypes between healthy human individuals (dated by TCRdb to 2019 to 2021). Looking at the study overall: A few men and a couple of women, aged 18 to 49 years, made up the cohort. For each donor, CD4 naive and CD4 memory were each given three plates, CD8 naive was given two plates, and CD8 memory was given one plate. Libraries were prepared and TCR repertoires were sequenced by different laboratories using diverse techniques, in order to increase sequencing depth and limit assay-specific biases. Per donor, leukapheresis produced somewhere between about 0.94 and 9 billion PBMCs. To estimate repertoire size and how much clonotype sharing occurs between individuals, the study deeply sequenced the blood TCR repertoires of 5 or 6 healthy adults. What the study reported, not specific to this receptor: Sampling was limited to blood, and TCR repertoires in tissue likely differ from TCR repertoires in blood. Higher generation probabilities were observed for clonotypes shared by all four sorted-subset donors than for non-shared clonotypes. Rarefaction of sorted-subset datasets indicated incomplete sequencing despite the large sequencing depth. Naive subsets generally had larger estimated clonotype richness than memory subsets. Because the study included a small number of donors, the genetic and exposure-history diversity represented was limited. Based on pairwise subsampling, the degree of clonotype sharing among donors was expected to be affected by sequencing depth. Roughly 5.2% of naive CD4, 3.5% of naive CD8, about 2.5% of memory CD4, and approximately 0.4% of memory CD8 clonotypes were shared across several donors.

Donors were healthy HIV-negative adults with no recently reported acute infections or vaccinations. All donors were Caucasian adults living in Nashville, Tennessee, USA. CD4+ T cells were enriched by magnetic negative selection; naive cells were then positively selected on CD45RA, and the negative fraction formed the memory subset. After blood collection by leukapheresis, PBMCs were isolated using Ficoll-Histopaque density gradient centrifugation and then cryopreserved in the vapor phase of liquid nitrogen. Purity and quantity of every magnetically sorted T cell population were checked by analytical flow cytometry. Genomic DNA was isolated from every sorted fraction and measured by UV absorbance on a Nanodrop 2000c. From the cysteine through the phenylalanine, the CDR3 covers 17 amino acids. Only CDR3 DNA remains: 51 bases, in frame from the first base. The CDR1 and CDR2 encoded by the germline V gene are MNHGY and SAAAGT. V lost 4 bases and J lost 0 bases; the stretch between them is 17 bases long.

Using the deep immunoSEQ assay, multiplex PCR amplified TCR CDR3 regions from genomic DNA. For each cell subset, the extracted genomic DNA was distributed evenly across all wells of several immunoSEQ 96-well plates, and each plate served as one replicate. For sorted subsets, roughly 200 ng of genomic DNA, equivalent to 25,000 to 30,000 T cell genomes, went into each replicate PCR. Purified libraries were measured with a Qubit 3.0 fluorometer, size-checked on a Bioanalyzer 2100, and measured again with the KAPA Library Quantification kit. Each immunoSEQ 96-well plate was sequenced on its own single-read 150-cycle Illumina NextSeq 550 flow cell. The published analysis was carried out like this. Because only junctional sequences without quality scores were contained in the immunoSEQ output, filtering matching that applied to full-length reads could not be performed. To assign V/J genes and CDR3, sequences were annotated against IMGT germline references using PyIR, a Python wrapper for IgBLAST v1.9. Any read was removed if the V/J assignment was weak (E-value above 1e-6), the CDR3 was missing, or the read contained stop codons, out-of-frame junctions, or ambiguous translated residues. A V3J clonotype was defined by an identical inferred V gene, J gene, and CDR3 amino acid sequence. Percentage overlap between repertoires was computed as shared unique clonotypes divided by the size of the smaller repertoire. RTK rarefaction, the Chao1 estimator, and Recon v2.1 estimates of unobserved clonotypes were used to assess repertoire richness. OLGA was used to compute generation probabilities for all TCRbeta clonotypes that the gDNA method yielded from a handful of donors. TCRdb stores this immuneACCESS table with in-frame sequences only. Part of the clones is absent; in the studies checked, under half of the shortfall reflects unresolved V genes, and no reason is known for the rest. V, J and clone size are taken as reported in that table, and D and trimming were inferred from the DNA itself. This sample gives over 850,000 clones in total; about four fifths of them show up just once. The top ten constitute 0.5% to 0.6% of the sample.

This clone showed up just a few times. What this receptor recognizes is not known. Per-base qualities were not stored, and no clone one base away is much larger. The clonotype comes from a man aged 18 to 29 in good health. Some clones in this sample may be carry-over from other donors' samples. This receptor chain uses TRBV6-8 and TRBJ2-3, with the identity of the D gene unclear. Sequencing input: memory CD4+ T cells from PBMCs. The cell subset or site label for this specimen denotes: CD45RA-negative fraction. The CDR3 has the sequence CASSSPFVLRSTDTQYF. The nucleotides are TGTGCCAGCAGTTCCCCGTTCGTCCTTAGAAGCACAGATACGCAGTATTTT.